Below are 12 T cell receptor beta chains sequenced from a single sample in a study of blood T cell repertoires in COVID-19 (dated by TCRdb to the early 2020s). Receptor amplification or capture employed the immunoSEQ multiplex PCR assay. TCRdb retrieved this table from immuneACCESS and kept in-frame rearrangements only. Not all clones are present; in checked studies, unresolved V genes account for under half, and no reason is known for the remainder. This sample lists some 100,000 clones; just over 90% were detected once. 0.97% of the sample rests with the top ten. The specimen was peripheral blood. Every receptor here comes from a man in his sixties with acute or convalescent COVID-19.

The V gene is TRBV29-1, the J gene TRBJ1-1; 7 positions agree with TRBD1. Germline values: CDR1 SQVTM, CDR2 ANQGSEA. The CDR3 runs to 13 residues. The junction had 7 bases not matched to a gene; V was cut back by 7 bases and J by 2 bases. The DNA of the CDR3 is TGCAGCGCCAATCAGGGGGGAAACACTGAAGCTTTCTTT. As protein: CSANQGGNTEAFF.

The chain couples TRBV5-1 to TRBJ2-1; TRBD2 matches 8 bases. J gave up 6 bases and V 5 bases, and 4 bases lay outside the gene matches. Germline CDR1 and CDR2: SGHRS and YFSETQ. There are 13 residues in the CDR3. Here the CDR3 DNA reads TGCGCCAGCAGAGTAGCGGGAAGCAATGAGCAGTTCTTC. Its translation: CASRVAGSNEQFF.

The chain uses TRBV5-4 and TRBJ2-1; 8 nucleotides agree with TRBD1. The CDR3 is 15 residues long. From germline, CDR1 is SGHNT and CDR2 YYREEE (reference sequence). With V trimmed by 7 bases and J by 1 base, 7 bases remained unmatched. CDR3 nucleotides: TGTGCCAGCGGTCCGACAGGGGATTCCTACAATGAGCAGTTCTTC. This gives the protein CASGPTGDSYNEQFF.

In this sample, this clone turned up a few times. The CDR3 loop reads CAAAGYTEAFF. As DNA, the CDR3 is TGTGCCGCCGCAGGCTACACTGAAGCTTTCTTT. V is TRBV19 and J is TRBJ1-1; D gene unclear. CDR1 and CDR2 from the germline V gene are LNHDA and SQIVND (reference sequence). CDR3 length: 11 residues. Between the trimmed V and J ends, which lost 11 bases and 3 bases, there was a span of 10 bases.

The rearrangement joins TRBV25-1 to TRBJ2-3; weak D call: TRBD2 (7 bases). The CDR3 sequence is 16 residues long. From germline, CDR1 is MGHDK and CDR2 SYGVNS. With 0 bases removed from V and 6 bases from J, the gap between germline ends came to 16 bases. The CDR3 region has the DNA TGTGCCAGCAGTGAATATCGGGGGGCCCGGGCGGATACGCAGTATTTT. Its translation: CASSEYRGARADTQYF.

This chain connects TRBV5-1 to TRBJ2-7; the D gene is possibly TRBD2 (5 bases). V gave up 4 bases and J gave up 2 bases, with 13 bases separating them. Per germline, CDR1 SGHRS and CDR2 YFSETQ. The CDR3 contains 14 residues. CDR3 sequence: CASSPGLAPYEQYV. Written as DNA, the CDR3 is TGCGCCAGCAGCCCCGGGCTAGCTCCCTACGAGCAGTACGTC.

A single count supports this clone. V is TRBV28 and J is TRBJ1-3; D is ambiguous. Trimming took 3 bases from V and 0 from J, leaving 3 bases between them. This CDR3 contains 13 residues. The V gene's germline CDR1 is MDHEN and CDR2 SYDVKM. The CDR3 spells CASSFSSGNTIYF. The CDR3 DNA reads TGTGCCAGCAGTTTTAGCTCTGGAAACACCATATATTTT.

J is TRBJ2-4 and V is TRBV6-5; 10 bases map to TRBD1. CDR3 length equals 14 residues. The germline V gene has CDR1 MNHEY and CDR2 SVGAGI. The trim removed 7 bases at V and 4 bases at J, leaving 4 bases unmatched. The chain's CDR3 is CASKGTGEKNIQYF. In DNA, the CDR3 is TGTGCCAGCAAGGGGACAGGGGAAAAAAACATTCAGTACTTC.

This chain connects TRBV15 to TRBJ2-1, with TRBD2 matching 14 bases. Unmatched junction bases numbered 10, after V lost 1 base and J lost 8 bases. This CDR3 is built from 18 residues. Germline V CDR1 and CDR2: LNHNV, YYDKDF (reference sequence). CDR3 residues: CATSRVRLAGGVKDEQFF. CDR3 nucleotide sequence: TGTGCCACCAGCAGAGTTAGACTAGCGGGAGGGGTCAAGGATGAGCAGTTCTTC.

The CDR3 protein is CASSLGDRINGYTF. The CDR3 DNA reads TGTGCCAGCAGCTTAGGGGACAGGATTAATGGCTACACCTTC. The gene calls are TRBV11-3 and TRBJ1-2; 8 bases line up with TRBD1. This CDR3 comprises 14 residues. V was pared by 1 base and J by 6 bases, with 4 bases of the junction left unmatched. CDR1 is SGHNT and CDR2 is YENEEA in the germline V gene.

The chain recombines TRBV28 with TRBJ1-3; D possibly corresponds to TRBD1 (5 bases). V shed 9 bases and J shed 0 bases, with 12 bases lying between them. CDR1 and CDR2 (germline): MDHEN, SYDVKM. The CDR3 covers 14 residues. The DNA for the CDR3 is TGTGCCAGGAGCAGGGCCCTCTCTGGAAACACCATATATTTT. Translated: CARSRALSGNTIYF.

The CDR3 DNA follows: TGTGCCAGCAGTCGCACAGGGCGCCTAAACACCGGGGAGCTGTTTTTT. It codes for CASSRTGRLNTGELFF. V is TRBV28 and J is TRBJ2-2; D may be TRBD1 (6 bases). V was cut by 5 bases and J by 2 bases, with 15 bases left in between. The CDR3 has 16 residues. Per germline, CDR1 MDHEN and CDR2 SYDVKM.